The 2 T cell receptor beta chains below come from one sample, sequenced in a study of blood T cell repertoires in COVID-19. The data were produced by immunoSEQ multiplex PCR, yet TCRdb's version contains in-frame clones alone and is incomplete. The sample includes 200,000 to 300,000 clones, more than 75% seen only once; the top ten take approximately 2.2%. The sequencing sample was made of peripheral blood. These receptors were obtained from a woman in her forties or fifties with acute or convalescent COVID-19.

The CDR3 here is CASMTGKGEKLFF. The CDR3, as DNA: TGTGCCAGCATGACAGGGAAAGGTGAAAAACTGTTTTTT. The rearrangement uses TRBV2 and TRBJ1-4; 7 nucleotides agree with TRBD1. Germline-derived CDR1 and CDR2 are SNHLY and FYNNEI. Trimming took 7 bases from V and 7 from J; bases not matched to a gene: 6. CDR3 size: 13 residues. Using reference TRBV2 and TRBJ1-4 for the parts outside the CDR3, the full variable domain is EPEVTQTPSHQVTQMGQEVILRCVPISNHLYFYWYRQILGQKVEFLVSFYNNEISEKSEIFDDQFSVERPDGSNFTLKIRSTKLEDSAMYFCASMTGKGEKLFFGSGTQLSVL.

V and J are TRBV28 and TRBJ2-7, with a possible D match to TRBD1 (6 bases). The CDR3 runs 14 residues. Germline CDR1 MDHEN, CDR2 SYDVKM. Trimming left V 3 bases short and J 4 bases short, with 13 bases between. DNA for the CDR3: TGTGCCAGCAGTTTTCTGGGACAAAAATACGAGCAGTACTTC. Translated: CASSFLGQKYEQYF.